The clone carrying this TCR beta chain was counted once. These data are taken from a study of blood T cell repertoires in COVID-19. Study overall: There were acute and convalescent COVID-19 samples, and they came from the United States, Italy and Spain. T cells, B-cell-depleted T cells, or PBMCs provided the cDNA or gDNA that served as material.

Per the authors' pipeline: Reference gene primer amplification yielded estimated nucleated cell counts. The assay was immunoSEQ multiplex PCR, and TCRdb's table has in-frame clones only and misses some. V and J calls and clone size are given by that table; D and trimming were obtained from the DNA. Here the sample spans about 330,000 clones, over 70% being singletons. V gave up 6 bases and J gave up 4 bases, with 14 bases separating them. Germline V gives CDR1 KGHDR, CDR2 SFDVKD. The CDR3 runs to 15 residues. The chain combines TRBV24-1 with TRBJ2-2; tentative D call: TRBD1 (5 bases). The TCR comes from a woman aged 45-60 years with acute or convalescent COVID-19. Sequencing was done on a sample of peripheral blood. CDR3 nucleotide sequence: TGTGCCACCAGTACCCAGACAGTTAGCACCGGGGAGCTGTTTTTT. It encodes CATSTQTVSTGELFF.